A single sample is the source of the 22 T cell receptor beta chains below, sequenced in a study of regulatory T cells in long-lasting Graves disease. The TCR beta library used iRepertoire HTBI primers with Arm-PCR amplification of CDR3. TCRdb ran MiXCR on the multiplex PCR reads and lists one entry per CDR3 protein. The table records around 470,000 distinct CDR3 sequences, 14% of them present only once. Time point in this sample: newly diagnosed GD, antithyroid drugs for less than 3 months. RNA extracted from PBMCs served as the sequencing template. Another study also made use of these data, one on T cells in Graves' hyperthyroidism and ophthalmopathy.

This material consisted of peripheral blood mononuclear cells (PBMCs), taken at new diagnosis, from a patient treated with antithyroid drugs. The receptors come from a woman aged 50 to 65 with Graves disease.

This clonotype was counted between two and nine times. This chain connects TRBV4-2 to TRBJ2-7; TRBD2 matches 9 bases. Germline V gene lookup returns CDR1 LGHNA and CDR2 YNFKEQ. Losses at the gene ends were 0 bases for V and 4 bases for J; bases not matched to a gene: 7. This CDR3 spans 16 amino acids. DNA of the CDR3: TGTGCCAGCAGCCAAGACCGACTAGCGGTTAATTACGAGCAGTACTTC. Translation: CASSQDRLAVNYEQYF.

This clonotype occurred many times. The J gene is TRBJ2-1, the V gene TRBV7-3; 7 bases agree with TRBD1. With 5 bases clipped from V and 4 bases from J, the junction kept 8 bases outside the gene matches. The germline gives CDR1 SGHTA, CDR2 FQGTGA. The CDR3 has 15 amino acids. CDR3 protein: CASSPGSGQYNEQFF. CDR3 in DNA: TGTGCCAGCAGCCCTGGTTCGGGACAGTACAATGAGCAGTTCTTC.

This clonotype appeared a few times. The J gene is TRBJ2-5, the V gene TRBV6-1; D possibly uses TRBD1 or TRBD2 (5 bases each). The germline V gene encodes CDR1 MNHNS and CDR2 SASEGT. V was shortened by 6 bases and J by 3 bases, with 14 bases between the two germline ends. The CDR3 runs to 14 residues. CDR3 sequence (DNA): TGTGCCAGCAGGGCGCGAGGGGCGGAAGAGACCCAGTACTTC. Amino acid sequence: CASRARGAEETQYF.

Remarks on this clonotype: This may come from a read error, since a much larger clone is one base off. V and J are TRBV5-5 and TRBJ2-1; D perhaps matches TRBD1 (5 bases). CDR3 length: 16 residues. Trimming shortened V by 1 base and J by 5 bases, and 16 bases separated the two germline ends. The germline CDR1 and CDR2 sequences are SGHKS and YYEKEE (reference sequence). Written as DNA, the CDR3 is TGTGCCAGCAGCTTGCAGGGTGGCAGCTACCACAATGAGCAGTTCTTC. Protein: CASSLQGGSYHNEQFF.

The chain recombines TRBV7-6 with TRBJ2-1, with TRBD2 identical over 15 bases. CDR1 SGHVS and CDR2 FNYEAQ come from the germline V gene. This CDR3 has 18 residues. V shed 1 base and J 4 bases; nucleotides not matched to a gene: 5. This CDR3 reads CASSLGTSGRALYNEQFF. CDR3 sequence (DNA): TGTGCCAGCAGCTTAGGGACTAGCGGGAGGGCCTTATACAATGAGCAGTTCTTC.

The chain is built from TRBV3-1 and TRBJ1-3; tentative D call: TRBD1 (5 bases). Between the trimmed V and J ends, which lost 1 base and 0 bases, there was a span of 16 bases. This CDR3 contains 18 residues. Germline-derived CDR1 and CDR2 are LGHDT and YNNKEL (reference sequence). CDR3 protein: CASSQGSQGGSSGNTIYF. CDR3 bases: TGTGCCAGCAGCCAAGGGTCTCAGGGAGGTTCCTCTGGAAACACCATATATTTT.

For this clonotype: Possible read error: a much larger clone is one base away. The chain joins TRBV7-9 to TRBJ1-2; no clear D gene. This CDR3 region has 12 residues. CDR1 and CDR2 (germline): SEHNR, FQNEAQ (reference sequence). CDR3 sequence reads: CASSLAGSGYAF. In DNA, the CDR3 is TGTGCCAGCAGCTTAGCAGGGAGCGGCTACGCCTTC.

Ten or more counts support this clonotype. The CDR3 reads CASSYSARAGGTDTQYF. The DNA of the CDR3 is TGTGCCAGCAGTTACTCGGCGAGGGCAGGGGGAACAGATACGCAGTATTTT. The chain recombines TRBV6-5 with TRBJ2-3; 7 bases are a match to TRBD1. J was trimmed by 3 bases and V by 0 bases; bases with no gene match: 9. Germline CDR1 and CDR2: MNHEY and SVGAGI. This CDR3 has 17 amino acids.

This clonotype was seen many times. The chain has TRBV20-1 and TRBJ2-1; D call uncertain. Germline values: CDR1 DFQATT, CDR2 SNEGSKA (reference sequence). CDR3 size: 11 residues. Trimming took 3 bases from V and 9 from J, leaving 9 bases between them. CDR3 coding DNA: TGCAGTGCTAGGGGAAAGTCTGAGCAGTTCTTC. It yields the protein CSARGKSEQFF.

This clonotype was observed at least ten times. The junction shows a germline mismatch at one end, possibly a read error. The genes are TRBV6-1 and TRBJ2-3, with a tentative D call TRBD2 (6 bases). Germline CDR1 MNHNS, CDR2 SASEGT. CDR3 length equals 12 residues. The CDR3 sequence is CASRGGTDTQYF. The CDR3 DNA is TGTGCCAGCAGGGGAGGCACCGATACGCAGTATTTT.

Regarding this clonotype: This sequence may be a read error, since a much larger clone differs from it by one base. The J gene is TRBJ2-7, the V gene TRBV12-3 or TRBV12-4; D unresolved. This CDR3 comprises 13 residues. CDR3 nucleotide sequence: TGTGCCAGCAGTTTTGGCAGCCCCTACGAGCAGTGCTTC. The encoded protein is CASSFGSPYEQCF.

The genes are TRBV6-1 and TRBJ2-7, with a tentative D call TRBD1 (6 bases). Trimming took 6 bases from V and 4 from J, leaving 13 bases between them. The CDR3 is made up of 13 amino acids. Per germline, CDR1 MNHNS and CDR2 SASEGT. The CDR3 region is CASSGTFTYEQYF. For the CDR3, the DNA is TGTGCCAGCAGCGGGACATTCACTTACGAGCAGTACTTC.

There are a few counts of this clonotype. J is TRBJ2-1 and V is TRBV9; D gene unclear. CDR1 SGDLS and CDR2 YYNGEE come from the germline V gene. V lost 0 bases, J lost 0 bases, and 7 bases lay in between. The CDR3 sequence is 15 residues long. The CDR3 sequence is CASSVVLSSYNEQFF. The DNA for the CDR3 is TGTGCCAGCAGCGTAGTCTTGAGCTCCTACAATGAGCAGTTCTTC.

This rearrangement joins TRBV3-1 to TRBJ2-3; possible D gene TRBD1, 6 bases. V shed 2 bases and J shed 5 bases, with 11 bases lying between them. Germline loops: CDR1 LGHDT, CDR2 YNNKEL (reference sequence). The CDR3 is 14 amino acids. CDR3 DNA sequence: TGTGCCAGCAGCCAACCGGGACAATTAGATACGCAGTATTTT. Translated: CASSQPGQLDTQYF.

This clonotype was detected ten times or more. The chain carries TRBV7-3 and TRBJ2-7; 13 bases are shared with TRBD2. V shed 5 bases and J 3 bases; nucleotides not matched to a gene: 13. Germline CDR1 and CDR2: SGHTA and FQGTGA. The CDR3 extends over 18 amino acids. CDR3 in amino acids: CASSTNQRTSGSSYEQYF. The CDR3 nucleotides are TGTGCCAGCAGCACAAATCAACGGACTAGCGGGAGTAGCTACGAGCAGTACTTC.

In this sample, this clonotype turned up many times. The chain joins TRBV7-9 to TRBJ2-1, with 13 bases that match TRBD2. From germline, CDR1 is SEHNR and CDR2 FQNEAQ (reference sequence). CDR3 length: 16 amino acids. With V trimmed by 5 bases and J by 5 bases, 6 bases remained unmatched. The CDR3 nucleotides are TGTGCCAGCAGCGAAAGGACTAGCGGGGGCCACAATGAGCAGTTCTTC. The encoded protein is CASSERTSGGHNEQFF.

Comments on this clonotype: This may be a read error: a much more frequent sequence differs by one nucleotide. The V and J genes are TRBV5-1 and TRBJ2-3; 12 nucleotides agree with TRBD2. The V gene end was trimmed by 0 bases and the J gene end by 6 bases; junction bases not matched to a gene: 5. From germline, CDR1 is SGHRS and CDR2 YFSETQ. The CDR3 is 16 amino acids. The CDR3 loop reads CASSLATSGSADTQYF. The CDR3 nucleotides are TGCGCCAGCAGCTTGGCGACTAGCGGGAGTGCCGATACGCAGTATTTT.

This clonotype was counted a few times. The chain is built from TRBV6-2 or TRBV6-3 and TRBJ1-2, with D possibly matching TRBD1 (5 bases). V was clipped by 6 bases and J by 8 bases, with 19 bases between them. CDR1 MNHEY and CDR2 SVGEGT come from the germline V gene. The CDR3 covers 14 residues. The CDR3 sequence is CASRPPGGREGYTF. CDR3 coding DNA: TGTGCCAGCAGACCGCCGGGGGGGAGGGAAGGCTACACCTTC.

This clonotype occurred a few times. The genes are TRBV5-1 and TRBJ2-1; TRBD2 agrees at 7 bases. CDR3 size: 11 residues. The ends lost 6 bases at V and 9 bases at J; junction bases unmatched: 3. CDR1 and CDR2 (germline): SGHRS, YFSETQ. CDR3 region: CASNGGIEQFF. Here the CDR3 DNA reads TGCGCCAGCAACGGGGGGATTGAGCAGTTCTTC.

The table lists this clonotype with many counts. The chain is built from TRBV28 and TRBJ2-2, with 7 bases aligning to TRBD2. This CDR3 is 16 amino acids long. Trimming removed 4 bases from V and 3 bases from J; junction bases left unmatched: 8. Germline CDR1 and CDR2: MDHEN and SYDVKM. The chain's CDR3 is CASSSPGTKYTGELFF. The CDR3 coding sequence is TGTGCCAGCAGTTCCCCCGGGACTAAGTACACCGGGGAGCTGTTTTTT.

This clonotype was recorded many times. This chain joins TRBV6-5 and TRBJ2-2, with TRBD2 matching 14 bases. The germline CDR1 and CDR2 sequences are MNHEY and SVGAGI. J was trimmed by 6 bases and V by 2 bases; bases with no gene match: 5. The CDR3 is 17 amino acids. CDR3 residues: CASSYPGLAGEPGELFF. For the CDR3, the DNA is TGTGCCAGCAGTTACCCGGGACTAGCGGGAGAGCCCGGGGAGCTGTTTTTT.

This clonotype was recorded many times. The chain joins TRBV2 to TRBJ2-2; D might be TRBD2 (5 bases). The CDR3 contains 15 residues. The V end was cut by 4 bases, the J end by 0 bases, with 9 bases between. Germline lookup yields CDR1 SNHLY and CDR2 FYNNEI. Written as DNA, the CDR3 is TGTGCCAGCAGTGTGCTCGGGACGAACACCGGGGAGCTGTTTTTT. Translated, it gives CASSVLGTNTGELFF. The entire variable domain, with the rest obtained from reference TRBV2 and TRBJ2-2, is as follows: EPEVTQTPSHQVTQMGQEVILRCVPISNHLYFYWYRQILGQKVEFLVSFYNNEISEKSEIFDDQFSVERPDGSNFTLKIRSTKLEDSAMYFCASSVLGTNTGELFFGEGSRLTVL.